The clone carrying this TCR beta chain appeared a few times. This specimen comes from a study of blood T cell repertoires in COVID-19. In assigning cohorts, the study relied on participant-reported clinical history. In Cohort 3, a recovered donor had either two negative PCRs, clearance, or symptom resolution. The junction had 7 bases not matched to a gene; V was cut back by 5 bases and J by 4 bases. The CDR3 totals 15 residues. Germline CDR1 is SGHNT and CDR2 is YENEEA. Method: immunoSEQ multiplex PCR; TCRdb's copy keeps in-frame clones and lacks some. The sample shows over 200,000 clones, about nine tenths of them seen only once.

This TCR came from a man younger than 30 who had recovered from COVID-19. Material: PBMCs or T cells enriched from blood (not recorded which). This sequence joins TRBV11-3 and TRBJ2-1; 8 positions match TRBD2. The CDR3 DNA is TGTGCCAGCAGCCTGACTAGCGTAGATTACAATGAGCAGTTCTTC. It yields the protein CASSLTSVDYNEQFF.